This is a list of T cell receptor beta chains from one sample in a study of blood T cell repertoires in COVID-19. The assay was immunoSEQ multiplex PCR, and TCRdb's table has in-frame clones only and misses some. In the table there are about 370,000 clones, more than 75% of which are singletons. The sequenced sample consisted of peripheral blood. These receptors all stem from a woman aged 30 to 39 with COVID-19, enrolled during active disease. Both conserved end residues are part of each CDR3. D genes are given only for firm matches. Size tells how often a clone was seen (once, few, many) or the class of an expanded clone, and some rows leave it out.

>-|TRBJ1-2|TRBV14|-
TGTGCCAGCAGCCAAGATCTGGGGGGAGGCTATGGCTACACCTTC
CASSQDLGGGYGYTF
>-|TRBJ1-1|TRBV29-1|-
TGCAGCGCCCGGGGGGGGTCGAACACTGAAGCTTTCTTT
CSARGGSNTEAFF
>-|TRBJ2-7|TRBV7-2|TRBD2
TGTGCCAGCAGCTTCCTAGCGGGTCCCTACGAGCAGTACTTC
CASSFLAGPYEQYF
>-|TRBJ2-2|TRBV7-8|-
TGTGCCAGCAGCTTGCGGGTGGACAGTTTTATCGGGGAGCTGTTTTTT
CASSLRVDSFIGELFF
>once|TRBJ2-5|TRBV7-9|-
TGTGCCAGCAGCTTAAGGACAGCCTTCCAAGAGACCCAGTACTTC
CASSLRTAFQETQYF
>-|TRBJ2-2|TRBV7-8|TRBD2
TGTGCCAGCAGCGCCCCCTTGCGGGAGGGGCCAGCCGGGGAGCTGTTTTTT
CASSAPLREGPAGELFF
>-|TRBJ2-7|TRBV25-1|-
TGTGCCAGCAGTGATCCACTCTACGAGCAGTACTTC
CASSDPLYEQYF
>few|TRBJ1-1|TRBV2|-
TGTGCCAGCAGTGAGACGGCGCCGGGGGGAGCTTTCTTT
CASSETAPGGAFF
>-|TRBJ2-3|TRBV4-1|TRBD2
TGCGCCAGCAGCCTACTCGGACTAGCGGTGACAGATACGCAGTATTTT
CASSLLGLAVTDTQYF
>-|TRBJ2-7|TRBV25-1|-
TGTGCCAGCAGTGAATGGGGAGACGGTTCCTACGAGCAGTACTTC
CASSEWGDGSYEQYF
>once|TRBJ2-3|TRBV5-1|TRBD2
TGCGCCAGCAGCCCCGCTTTCCCTAGCGGATACGCAGATACGCAGTATTTT
CASSPAFPSGYADTQYF
>-|TRBJ2-1|TRBV4-3|-
TGCGCCAGCAGCCAAGATCGCCAGGGGCCGTACAATGAGCAGTTCTTC
CASSQDRQGPYNEQFF
>-|TRBJ1-1|TRBV6-2/TRBV6-3|-
TGTGCCAGCAGTTACCTGCCAGGGTCTGAAGCTTTCTTT
CASSYLPGSEAFF
>few|TRBJ2-7|TRBV10-3|-
TGTGCCATCAGTGACCTACCGGGGACACTCATCTACGAGCAGTACTTC
CAISDLPGTLIYEQYF
>-|TRBJ2-1|TRBV5-1|TRBD2
TGCGCCAGCAGCTGGACTAGCGGGAGCCATGAGCAGTTCTTC
CASSWTSGSHEQFF
>-|TRBJ2-1|TRBV24-1|TRBD2
TGTGCCACCAGTGATCCCCGACTAGCGGGAGAAGTCAATGAGCAGTTCTTC
CATSDPRLAGEVNEQFF
>-|TRBJ1-4|TRBV19|-
TGTGCCAGTAGGGGGGCAGCGGTCGCTAATGAAAAACTGTTTTTT
CASRGAAVANEKLFF
>-|TRBJ2-7|TRBV6-6|TRBD2
TGTGCCAGCAGGACCGGGCACGGGGGGGAGCAGTACTTC
CASRTGHGGEQYF
>-|TRBJ2-7|TRBV10-3|-
TGTGCCATCAGTGAGGGGCAGGGGCTGAACGAGCAGTACTTC
CAISEGQGLNEQYF
>once|TRBJ2-1|TRBV5-5|TRBD2
TGTGCCAGCAGCTTAACAGCGGGAGTCTGGAATGAGCAGTTCTTC
CASSLTAGVWNEQFF
>-|TRBJ2-5|TRBV3-1/TRBV3-2|TRBD1
TGTGCCAGCAGCCTGGGACAGGGGATACAGACCCAGTACTTC
CASSLGQGIQTQYF
>-|TRBJ2-7|TRBV18|-
TGTGCCAGCTCACCGGCAGGGGGGATCCACGAGCAGTACTTC
CASSPAGGIHEQYF
>few|TRBJ1-1|TRBV5-8|-
TGTGCCAGCAGCCCAACAGGGTATGGGACTGAAGCTTTCTTT
CASSPTGYGTEAFF
>-|TRBJ1-1|TRBV6-5|-
TGTGCCAGCAGTTTTATGAACACTGAAGCTTTCTTT
CASSFMNTEAFF
>once|TRBJ2-1|TRBV27|TRBD2
TGTGCCAGCAGTTTTAGGGCCGGGACTAGCGGGAGAGGATACAATGAGCAGTTCTTC
CASSFRAGTSGRGYNEQFF
>-|TRBJ2-7|TRBV12-3/TRBV12-4|-
TGTGCCAGCAGTTTACCAGGGCCCTACGAGCAGTACTTC
CASSLPGPYEQYF
>-|TRBJ1-6|TRBV2|-
TGTGCCAGCAGTCAGGATGCCTCAGGCCTCCACTTT
CASSQDASGLHF
>-|TRBJ2-1|TRBV14|TRBD2
TGTGCCAGCAGCCGCCTAGCGGGAAACACATACGATGAGCAGTTCTTC
CASSRLAGNTYDEQFF
>-|TRBJ2-2|TRBV7-8|TRBD1
TGTGCCAGCAGCTTCCGACAGGGGGCGTTGACCGGGGAGCTGTTTTTT
CASSFRQGALTGELFF
>once|TRBJ2-5|TRBV3-1/TRBV3-2|-
TGTGCCAGCAGCCAAGATACAGTGACCCCGTACTTC
CASSQDTVTPYF
>-|TRBJ1-5|TRBV6-1|TRBD1
TGTGCCAGCAGTGAAGCGACAGGGCGAAATCAGCCCCAGCATTTT
CASSEATGRNQPQHF
>once|TRBJ2-3|TRBV2|TRBD2
TGTGCCAGCAGTGAGGCGGGAGCTAGCACAGATACGCAGTATTTT
CASSEAGASTDTQYF
>-|TRBJ2-5|TRBV27|-
TGTGCCAGCAGTTTAAAGGGCCGGGGAGGAGAGACCCAGTACTTC
CASSLKGRGGETQYF
>-|TRBJ2-3|TRBV9|-
TGTGCCAGCAGCAAACGGGTCTTCAGCACAGATACGCAGTATTTT
CASSKRVFSTDTQYF
>-|TRBJ2-7|TRBV15|TRBD2
TGTGCCACCAGCAGAGGGGCGGGGAGGGCCTACGAGCAGTACTTC
CATSRGAGRAYEQYF
>-|TRBJ2-7|TRBV6-2/TRBV6-3|-
TGTGCCAGCAGTTATTGGCCAGGGGAGTTTTTCCCCTACGAGCAGTACTTC
CASSYWPGEFFPYEQYF
>-|TRBJ1-1|TRBV12-3/TRBV12-4|-
TGTGCCAGCAGTCCACCCAGGAGGGGAGCTTTCTTT
CASSPPRRGAFF
>-|TRBJ2-1|TRBV2|TRBD2
TGTGCCAGCAGTGAAGGTCTAGCGGGAGTTAGTGAGCAGTTCTTC
CASSEGLAGVSEQFF
>-|TRBJ2-3|TRBV6-5|-
TGTGCCAGCTGCTCGGGAGGGGGCGCAGATACGCAGTATTTT
CASCSGGGADTQYF
>once|TRBJ2-1|TRBV7-6|TRBD2
TGTGCCAGCAGCCGCCAGACTAGCGGGAGCTACAATGAGCAGTTCTTC
CASSRQTSGSYNEQFF
>-|TRBJ2-1|TRBV9|TRBD2
TGTGCCAGCAGCGTAGGGTGGACTAGCGGGAGGGGTGAGCAGTTCTTC
CASSVGWTSGRGEQFF
>-|TRBJ1-6|TRBV30|TRBD1
TGTGCCTGGAGCCCGGGACAGGGGGCTTCACCCCTCCACTTT
CAWSPGQGASPLHF
>-|TRBJ2-1|TRBV12-2|-
TGTGCAAGTCGCTCCAAATACCGGGCAGAGCGGGAGGGGAACTACAATGAGCAGTTCTTC
CASRSKYRAEREGNYNEQFF